This passage covers 5 T cell receptor beta chains from one sample sequenced in a study of beta chain features in type 1 diabetes. Expressed TCRB transcripts were sequenced because the entire RNA isolate underwent reverse transcription. Profiled with immunoSEQ multiplex PCR; TCRdb holds only in-frame clones, not every one. The sample has tens of thousands of clones, about 61% seen once; the top ten hold about 2%. Sequencing was performed on Tregs from blood. The receptors come from a woman between 18 and 29 years old in good health.

V usage is TRBV4-3 and J usage is TRBJ2-1; 8 bases agree with TRBD2. Germline-derived CDR1 and CDR2 are LGHNA and YSLEER. There are 12 residues in the CDR3. V gave up 1 base and J gave up 15 bases; unmatched junction bases: 5. The CDR3, as DNA: TGCGCCAGCAGCCAAGGCGCGGGGGGAATGTTCTTC. Translation: CASSQGAGGMFF.

This clone was observed a handful of times. CDR3 amino acids: CASSLMGQEAFF. As DNA, the CDR3 is TGCGCCAGCAGCCTAATGGGACAGGAAGCTTTCTTT. V is TRBV5-1 and J is TRBJ1-1, with TRBD1 identical over 7 bases. This CDR3 comprises 12 residues. Germline CDR1 SGHRS, CDR2 YFSETQ. Unmatched junction bases numbered 5, after V lost 4 bases and J lost 8 bases.

The chain has TRBV6-5 and TRBJ2-7; D is perhaps TRBD1 (5 bases). CDR3 length: 14 residues. Germline V CDR1 and CDR2: MNHEY, SVGAGI. Trimming shortened V by 6 bases and J by 5 bases, and 17 bases separated the two germline ends. The CDR3 loop is CASRTSGMVHEQYF. The CDR3 DNA sequence: TGTGCCAGCAGAACCTCAGGGATGGTGCACGAGCAGTACTTC.

This clone was seen just once. This chain joins TRBV7-3 and TRBJ2-1, with D uncertain. Germline values: CDR1 SGHTA, CDR2 FQGTGA. V was cut by 5 bases and J by 4 bases, with 15 bases left in between. CDR3 length: 15 residues. The CDR3 region has the DNA TGTGCCAGCAGCCCCTCCGATAGCTCTTACAATGAGCAGTTCTTC. Its protein product is CASSPSDSSYNEQFF.

The chain links TRBV7-2 to TRBJ2-4, with a tentative D call TRBD2 (6 bases). Trimming removed 4 bases from V and 11 bases from J, with 12 bases in between. This CDR3 has 12 amino acids. Germline V gives CDR1 SGHTA, CDR2 FQGNSA. CDR3 in DNA: TGTGCCAGCAGCTCCCCGGGACTGTTTCAGTACTTC. It codes for CASSSPGLFQYF.